This T cell receptor (beta chain) is from a study of T cell changes during pregnancy in multiple sclerosis. Germline V gene sequence: CDR1 MNHEY, CDR2 SVGAGI. Germline trimming cut 3 bases from V and 0 bases from J; bases unmatched to any gene: 2. The CDR3 is made up of 15 amino acids. Clones were read by immunoSEQ multiplex PCR, and TCRdb kept only the in-frame ones, dropping some. The repertoire has around 100,000 clones, approximately 92% of them found once; the top ten carry around 2.1%. This chain connects TRBV6-5 to TRBJ1-5; 7 bases map to TRBD1. The sample in question was peripheral blood, obtained after pregnancy. This sequence was found in a female donor with multiple sclerosis, enrolled in a pregnancy study. CDR3: CASSYDRASNQPQHF. CDR3 nucleotide sequence: TGTGCCAGCAGTTATGACAGGGCTAGCAATCAGCCCCAGCATTTT.